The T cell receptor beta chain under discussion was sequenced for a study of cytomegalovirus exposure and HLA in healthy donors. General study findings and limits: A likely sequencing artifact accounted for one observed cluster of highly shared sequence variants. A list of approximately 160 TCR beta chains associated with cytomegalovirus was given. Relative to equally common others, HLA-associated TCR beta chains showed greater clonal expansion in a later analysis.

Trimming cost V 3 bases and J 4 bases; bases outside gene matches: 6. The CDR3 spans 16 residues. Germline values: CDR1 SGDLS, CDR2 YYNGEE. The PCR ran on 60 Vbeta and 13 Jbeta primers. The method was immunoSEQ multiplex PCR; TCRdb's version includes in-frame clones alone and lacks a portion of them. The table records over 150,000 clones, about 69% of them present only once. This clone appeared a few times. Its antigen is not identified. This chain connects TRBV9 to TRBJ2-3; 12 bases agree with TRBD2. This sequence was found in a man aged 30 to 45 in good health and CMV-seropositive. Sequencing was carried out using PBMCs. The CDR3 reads CASSGRLAGESDTQYF. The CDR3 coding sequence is TGTGCCAGCAGCGGAAGACTAGCGGGAGAGTCAGATACGCAGTATTTT. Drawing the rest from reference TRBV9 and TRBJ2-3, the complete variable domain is DSGVTQTPKHLITATGQRVTLRCSPRSGDLSVYWYQQSLDQGLQFLIQYYNGEERAKGNILERFSAQQFPDLHSELNLSSLELGDSALYFCASSGRLAGESDTQYFGPGTRLTVL.